This is a list of T cell receptor beta chains from one sample in a study of low-dose radiotherapy and immunotherapy resistance in tumors. Using its own MiXCR run on the reads, TCRdb lists one record per CDR3 protein. The data contain approximately 80,000 distinct CDR3 sequences, 15% to 20% of them singletons. The specimen comprised PBMCs, sampled after low-dose radiotherapy plus immunotherapy. The receptor source for this set is a male donor with prostate cancer. CDR3s include the opening cysteine and the closing phenylalanine or tryptophan. The D gene is left open where the match is weak. Some rows have no size entry. The others give once, few or many, or a class for an expanded clone.

-,TRBV11-2,few,13,TRBJ2-7,CASSPHEAGEQYF,TGTGCCAGCAGCCCCCATGAAGCGGGCGAGCAGTACTTC
TRBD2,TRBV4-3,many,16,TRBJ2-1,CASSQDSGGYYNEQFF,TGCGCCAGCAGCCAAGATAGCGGGGGATACTACAATGAGCAGTTCTTC
TRBD1,TRBV29-1,many,13,TRBJ1-1,CSVEPTGLTEAFF,TGCAGCGTTGAGCCGACAGGGCTCACTGAAGCTTTCTTT
-,TRBV30,few,13,TRBJ2-2,CAWGLAVSGELFF,TGTGCCTGGGGGCTAGCAGTTTCCGGGGAGCTGTTTTTT
TRBD2,TRBV20-1,many,15,TRBJ2-7,CSAPNSGSRVGEQYF,TGCAGTGCTCCAAACAGCGGGAGTAGGGTCGGAGAGCAGTACTTC
-,TRBV11-1,-,13,TRBJ1-2,CASSSDGYYGYTF,TGTGCCAGCAGCTCCGACGGATACTATGGCTACACCTTC
TRBD2,TRBV5-6,once,20,TRBJ2-1,CASSLEVPNRLAGGYNEQFF,TGTGCCAGCAGCTTGGAGGTCCCGAATAGACTAGCGGGAGGGTACAATGAGCAGTTCTTC
-,TRBV29-1,many,12,TRBJ2-7,CSVEVGYYEQYF,TGCAGCGTTGAGGTCGGTTACTACGAGCAGTACTTC
-,TRBV21-1,many,15,TRBJ1-2,CASSVPDRYYYGYTF,TGTGCCAGCAGCGTGCCGGACAGGTATTACTATGGCTACACCTTC
-,TRBV6-9,-,16,TRBJ2-7,CASRCGSHSPLYEQYF,TGTGCCAGCCGTTGTGGATCACACTCTCCTCTTTACGAGCAGTACTTC
-,TRBV5-5,many,16,TRBJ2-3,CASSLAPAISTDTQYF,TGTGCCAGCAGCCTGGCTCCGGCAATCAGCACAGATACGCAGTATTTT
-,TRBV5-8,-,15,TRBJ2-7,CASSVHRVSAYEQYF,TGTGCCAGCAGCGTACACAGGGTGTCAGCCTACGAGCAGTACTTC
TRBD1,TRBV23-1,many,15,TRBJ2-5,CASSQADRHQETQYF,TGCGCCAGCAGTCAAGCGGACAGGCACCAAGAGACCCAGTACTTC
-,TRBV5-1,-,15,TRBJ2-1,CASSLGGGGYNEQFF,TGCGCCAGCAGCTTGGGCGGAGGGGGCTACAATGAGCAGTTCTTC
-,TRBV3-1,many,15,TRBJ2-5,CASSLSQRPTETQYF,TGTGCCAGCAGCTTAAGCCAGCGCCCTACGGAGACCCAGTACTTC